The entry below describes one TCR beta chain. Germline CDR1 is LGHDT and CDR2 is YNNKEL (reference sequence). V lost 2 bases, J lost 0 bases, and 7 bases lay in between. The CDR3 has 14 amino acids. Clones were sequenced by immunoSEQ multiplex PCR, and TCRdb holds only the in-frame ones, with some missing. The sample records 150,000 to 200,000 clones, around 89% being singletons. These data come from a study of T cell responses to AZD1222 COVID-19 vaccine. This sequence joins TRBV3-1 (or the pseudogene TRBV3-2) and TRBJ1-1; D not certain. The sample consisted of peripheral blood, taken 28 days after the second dose of the MenACWY control vaccine. The source of this sequence is an adult who received the MenACWY meningococcal vaccine as a control. DNA of the CDR3: TGTGCCAGCAGCCAACAGAACATGAACACTGAAGCTTTCTTT. Protein: CASSQQNMNTEAFF.